This T cell receptor beta chain was obtained from a study of T cell responses to AZD1222 COVID-19 vaccine. Study findings and constraints: Only a handful of AZD1222 recipients, several in all, had baseline seropositivity.

Notes on this clone: As yet, its antigen is unknown.

The data were produced by immunoSEQ multiplex PCR, yet TCRdb's version contains in-frame clones alone and is incomplete. The repertoire holds approximately 170,000 clones, with 91% as singletons. From germline, CDR1 is MRHNA and CDR2 SNTAGT. Trimming left V 5 bases short and J 2 bases short, with 12 bases between. The CDR3 contains 14 residues. This specimen was peripheral blood, taken on day 0 of AZD1222 vaccination. This chain uses TRBV6-4 with TRBJ1-1; unclear D gene. This sequence originates from an adult in good health. DNA of the CDR3: TGTGCCAGCAGTAACTTCCGCAGAAACACTGAAGCTTTCTTT. This codes for CASSNFRRNTEAFF.